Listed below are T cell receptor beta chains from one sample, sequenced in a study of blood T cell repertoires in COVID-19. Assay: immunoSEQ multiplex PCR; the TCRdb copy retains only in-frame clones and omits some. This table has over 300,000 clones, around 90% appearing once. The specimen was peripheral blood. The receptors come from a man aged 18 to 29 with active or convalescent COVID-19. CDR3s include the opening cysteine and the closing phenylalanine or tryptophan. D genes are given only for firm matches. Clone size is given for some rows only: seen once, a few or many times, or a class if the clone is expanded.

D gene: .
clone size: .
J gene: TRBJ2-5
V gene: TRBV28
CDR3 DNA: TGTGCCAGCAGTTTATTGCCGGCAGCCGCGGGAGAGACCCAGTACTTC
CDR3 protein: CASSLLPAAAGETQYF

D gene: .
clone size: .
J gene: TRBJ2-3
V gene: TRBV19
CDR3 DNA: TGTGCCAGTAGTATAGGGAGGGGGCTAGGGGATACGCAGTATTTT
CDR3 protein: CASSIGRGLGDTQYF

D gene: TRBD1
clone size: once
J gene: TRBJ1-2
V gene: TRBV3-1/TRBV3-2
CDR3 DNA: TGTGCCAGCAGCCAAGACAGGGGGCAGCATGGCTACACCTTC
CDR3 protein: CASSQDRGQHGYTF

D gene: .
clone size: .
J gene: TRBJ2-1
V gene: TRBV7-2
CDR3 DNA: TGTGCCAGCAGCTTATGGGGGGGCGGAAGCTCCTACAATGAGCAGTTCTTC
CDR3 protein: CASSLWGGGSSYNEQFF

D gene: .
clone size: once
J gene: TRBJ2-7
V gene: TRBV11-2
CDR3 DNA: TGTGCCAGCAGCCCACAGGGAGGGCAGTGGGGCTCCTACGAGCAGTACTTC
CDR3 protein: CASSPQGGQWGSYEQYF

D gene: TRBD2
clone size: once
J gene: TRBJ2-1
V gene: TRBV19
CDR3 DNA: TGTGCCAGTACCTTGACTAGCGGGAGTAAAAGCTACAATGAGCAGTTCTTC
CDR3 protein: CASTLTSGSKSYNEQFF

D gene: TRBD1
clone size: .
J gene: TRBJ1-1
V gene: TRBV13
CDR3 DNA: TGTGCCAGCAGCTTTCGGACAGGGGGCGGCACTGAAGCTTTCTTT
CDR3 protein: CASSFRTGGGTEAFF

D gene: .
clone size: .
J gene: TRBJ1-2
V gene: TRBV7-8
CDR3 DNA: TGTGCCAGCAGCTTAGAAGGGGGAATAGGCTATGGCTACACCTTC
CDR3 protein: CASSLEGGIGYGYTF

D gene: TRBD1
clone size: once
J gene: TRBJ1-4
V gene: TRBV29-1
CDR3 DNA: TGCAGCGTTGAAGATCAGAGACAGGGGGCTGATAATGAAAAACTGTTTTTT
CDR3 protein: CSVEDQRQGADNEKLFF

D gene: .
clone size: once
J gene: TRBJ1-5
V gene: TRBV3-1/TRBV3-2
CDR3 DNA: TGTGCCAGCAGCCAAAAGACTGGGCCCCAGCATTTT
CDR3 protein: CASSQKTGPQHF

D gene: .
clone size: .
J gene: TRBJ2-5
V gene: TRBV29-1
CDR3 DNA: TGCAGCGTCGCCCACTTCCCCCCGGAGGGGACCCAGTACTTC
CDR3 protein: CSVAHFPPEGTQYF

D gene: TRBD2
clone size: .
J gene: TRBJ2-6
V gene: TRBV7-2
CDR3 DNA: TGTGCCAGCAGCGGGAGGGTGTCCGGGGCCAACGTGCTGACTTTC
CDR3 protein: CASSGRVSGANVLTF

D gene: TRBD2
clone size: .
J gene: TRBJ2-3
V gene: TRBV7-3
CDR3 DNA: TGTGCCAGCAGCTTAGGACTAGCGGGAGGAGGAGATACGCAGTATTTT
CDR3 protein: CASSLGLAGGGDTQYF

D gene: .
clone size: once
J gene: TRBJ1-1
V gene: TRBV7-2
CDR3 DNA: TGTGCCAGCAGTAGTAGGGGAGGCGATGAAGCTTTCTTT
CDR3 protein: CASSSRGGDEAFF

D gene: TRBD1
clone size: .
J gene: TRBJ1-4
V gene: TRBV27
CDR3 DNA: TGTGCCAGCAGTCCAAGGGGGCAGAATGAAAAACTGTTTTTT
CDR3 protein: CASSPRGQNEKLFF